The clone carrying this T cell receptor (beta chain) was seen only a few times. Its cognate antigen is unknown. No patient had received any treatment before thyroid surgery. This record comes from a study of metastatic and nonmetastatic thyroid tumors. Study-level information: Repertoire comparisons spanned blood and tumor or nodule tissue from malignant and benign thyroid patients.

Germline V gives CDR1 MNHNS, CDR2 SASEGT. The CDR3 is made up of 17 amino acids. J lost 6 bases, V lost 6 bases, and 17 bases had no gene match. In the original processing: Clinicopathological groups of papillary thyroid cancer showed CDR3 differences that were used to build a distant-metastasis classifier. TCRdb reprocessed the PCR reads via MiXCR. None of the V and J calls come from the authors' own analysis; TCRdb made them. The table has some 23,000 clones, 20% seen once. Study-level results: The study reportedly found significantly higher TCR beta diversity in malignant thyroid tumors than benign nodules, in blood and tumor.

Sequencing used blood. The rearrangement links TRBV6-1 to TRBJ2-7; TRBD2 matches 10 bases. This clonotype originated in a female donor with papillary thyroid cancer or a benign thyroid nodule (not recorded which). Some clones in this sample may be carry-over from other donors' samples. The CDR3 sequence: CASRKRPGLADLGEQYF. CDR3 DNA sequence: TGTGCCAGCAGGAAACGACCTGGACTAGCGGATTTGGGCGAGCAGTACTTC.